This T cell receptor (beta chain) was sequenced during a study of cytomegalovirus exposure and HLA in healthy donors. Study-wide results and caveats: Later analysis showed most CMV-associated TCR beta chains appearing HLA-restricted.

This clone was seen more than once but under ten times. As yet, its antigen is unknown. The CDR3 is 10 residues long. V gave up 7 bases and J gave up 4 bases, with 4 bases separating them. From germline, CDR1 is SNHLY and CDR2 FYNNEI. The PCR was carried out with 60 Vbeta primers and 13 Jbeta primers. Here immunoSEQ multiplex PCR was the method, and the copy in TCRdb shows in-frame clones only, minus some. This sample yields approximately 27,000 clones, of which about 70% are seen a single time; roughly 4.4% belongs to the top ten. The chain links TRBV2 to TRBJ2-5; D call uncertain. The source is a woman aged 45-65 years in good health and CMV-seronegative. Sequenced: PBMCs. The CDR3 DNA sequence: TGTGCCAGCAATCTAGAGACCCAGTACTTC. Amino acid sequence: CASNLETQYF.